This T cell receptor (beta chain) was retrieved from a study of blood T cell repertoires in COVID-19. The CDR3 totals 18 residues. Germline CDR1 SGHRS, CDR2 YFSETQ. The V gene end was trimmed by 0 bases and the J gene end by 8 bases; junction bases not matched to a gene: 17. The authors' processing: The authors estimated nucleated cell counts from reference gene primer amplification. Sequencing used immunoSEQ multiplex PCR; TCRdb keeps in-frame clones, though not all of them. D and trimming come from the DNA, and the V and J calls and clone size come from that table. The sample includes roughly 300,000 clones, over 85% of them seen just once.

This receptor was obtained from a woman in her twenties or thirties with COVID-19, enrolled during active disease. The chain has TRBV5-1 and TRBJ1-2; 9 nucleotides line up with TRBD1. Sample: peripheral blood. As DNA, the CDR3 is TGCGCCAGCAGCTTGGATAGGGTCGGCGGGACAGGGAATAACGGCTACACCTTC. Translation gives CASSLDRVGGTGNNGYTF.